These T cell receptor beta chains were read from a single sample in a study of blood T cell repertoires in COVID-19. The repertoire was sequenced with immunoSEQ multiplex PCR; TCRdb's copy has only in-frame clones and lacks some. The sample shows more than 80,000 clones, 90% of them seen only once. Material for sequencing was peripheral blood. The receptors originated from a human donor with active COVID-19. The donor label of this sample is uncertain. CDR3s include the opening cysteine and the closing phenylalanine or tryptophan. D genes are given only for firm matches. The size of a clone is reported for some rows only, either as once, few or many, or as a class for expanded clones.

j_gene	d_gene	abundance	v_gene	CDR3nt	CDR3aa
TRBJ2-5	-	-	TRBV24-1	TGTGCCACCAGTGATTTGGGGCAGGGAAGTGAGACCCAGTACTTC	CATSDLGQGSETQYF
TRBJ1-1	TRBD1	-	TRBV10-3	TGTGCCATCAGTGAGCCCTCCAAGACAGGGGGCGTTGAAGCTTTCTTT	CAISEPSKTGGVEAFF
TRBJ2-7	TRBD1	once	TRBV7-2	TGTGCCAGCAGCCGGGGGACAGGGGGCCGATACGAGCAGTACTTC	CASSRGTGGRYEQYF
TRBJ2-1	-	-	TRBV7-9	TGTGCCAGCAGCTTAGCCTACCCCCTTTCTGGTGAGCAGTTCTTC	CASSLAYPLSGEQFF
TRBJ1-1	-	-	TRBV18	TGTGCCAGCTCACCAGACGGGGTGCGCACTGAAGCTTTCTTT	CASSPDGVRTEAFF
TRBJ2-7	TRBD1	-	TRBV6-5	TGTGCCAGCAAGGACAGGGGAGCCTACGAGCAGTACTTC	CASKDRGAYEQYF
TRBJ1-1	-	-	TRBV19	TGTGCCAGTAGAACCGGGGGGGCAGGGAACACTGAAGCTTTCTTT	CASRTGGAGNTEAFF
TRBJ1-2	TRBD1	many	TRBV19	TGTGCCAGTAGTACCCTAGGACAGGGGATGCTTGGTGGCTACACCTTC	CASSTLGQGMLGGYTF
TRBJ2-2	TRBD2	-	TRBV18	TGTGCCAGCTCACCACCTGGGCTAGCGGTGAACACCGGGGAGCTGTTTTTT	CASSPPGLAVNTGELFF
TRBJ2-2	-	once	TRBV29-1	TGCAGCGTTGTTAGCGCGGACACCGGGGAGCTGTTTTTT	CSVVSADTGELFF
TRBJ1-2	-	-	TRBV9	TGTGCCAGCAGCGCCCCCCAGGGTAGCTACTATGGCTACACCTTC	CASSAPQGSYYGYTF
TRBJ2-2	TRBD2	-	TRBV9	TGTGCCAGCAGCGCATCCGGGACTAGCGGGAACACCGGGGAGCTGTTTTTT	CASSASGTSGNTGELFF
TRBJ1-2	-	-	TRBV2	TGTGCCAGCAGTGAAGCGCTGGGGGCCGGCTACACCTTC	CASSEALGAGYTF
TRBJ2-3	TRBD1	-	TRBV19	TGTGCCAGTAGTATCGACAGGGGCACAGATACGCAGTATTTT	CASSIDRGTDTQYF
TRBJ2-2	-	-	TRBV9	TGTGCCAGCAGCGTAGACTATTACACCGGGGAGCTGTTTTTT	CASSVDYYTGELFF
TRBJ1-5	TRBD1	-	TRBV28	TGTGCCAGCACTTTACCCGGGACAGGGAATCAGCCCCAGCATTTT	CASTLPGTGNQPQHF
TRBJ2-1	TRBD2	-	TRBV15	TGTGCCACCAGCAGAGATATCTTAGCGGGGGTCAATGAGCAGTTCTTC	CATSRDILAGVNEQFF
TRBJ1-3	-	once	TRBV23-1	TGCGCCACCATATTAAACGGGGTCTCTGGAAACACCATATATTTT	CATILNGVSGNTIYF
TRBJ2-7	TRBD2	-	TRBV7-9	TGTGCCAGCAGGGAACTAGCGTCAAGTCACGAGCAGTACTTC	CASRELASSHEQYF
TRBJ2-7	TRBD1	-	TRBV5-1	TGCGCCAGCAGCTCTGGAAGACGACAGGGGGCTTACGAGCAGTACTTC	CASSSGRRQGAYEQYF
TRBJ2-1	-	-	TRBV3-1/TRBV3-2	TGTGCCAGCACCCCGAGTGGCTCCTACAATGAGCAGTTCTTC	CASTPSGSYNEQFF
TRBJ2-4	-	once	TRBV6-1	TGTGCCAGCAGTGAAGCGGGCAGGGGGGACATTCAGTACTTC	CASSEAGRGDIQYF
TRBJ1-1	-	-	TRBV19	TGTGCCAGTAGTATCCTGGGGGGTACGGAAGCTTTCTTT	CASSILGGTEAFF
TRBJ2-5	TRBD1	-	TRBV28	TGTGCCAGCAGTTCATCCCTCATTGGGGGACAGGCAGAAGAGACCCAGTACTTC	CASSSSLIGGQAEETQYF
TRBJ1-2	-	-	TRBV6-5	TGTGCCAGCAGTAGAGCAGGGAACTATGGCTACACCTTC	CASSRAGNYGYTF
TRBJ2-1	TRBD1	-	TRBV4-1	TGCGCCAGCAGCCAAATTGGACAGGGGGCTTTCAATGAGCAGTTCTTC	CASSQIGQGAFNEQFF
TRBJ2-7	-	-	TRBV6-5	TGTGCCAGCAGTTACCGAGACAGCGCCGAGCAGTACTTC	CASSYRDSAEQYF
TRBJ1-1	-	-	TRBV11-2	TGTGCCAGCAGCCCCCGGAGAGGATTTAACACTGAAGCTTTCTTT	CASSPRRGFNTEAFF
TRBJ1-1	-	-	TRBV29-1	TGCAGCGTAGCCATGAACACTGAAGCTTTCTTT	CSVAMNTEAFF
TRBJ2-2	TRBD1	-	TRBV4-3	TGCGCCAGCAGCCAAGTCGGTAGGGGGCCGAACACCGGGGAGCTGTTTTTT	CASSQVGRGPNTGELFF
TRBJ2-1	-	-	TRBV21-1	TGTGCCAGCAGCAAATGGTTAGCGGGTGCCTACAATGAGCAGTTCTTC	CASSKWLAGAYNEQFF
TRBJ2-7	TRBD2	-	TRBV18	TGTGCCAGCTCACCCTCGGCGGGGGGGTCGCTCTACGAGCAGTACTTC	CASSPSAGGSLYEQYF
TRBJ1-2	TRBD1	-	TRBV6-5	TGTGCCAGCACCAGTCTGACGAGGGACAGGGGTGGCTACACCTTC	CASTSLTRDRGGYTF
TRBJ2-7	TRBD1	-	TRBV4-1	TGCGCCAGCAGCCGGGTTCGGACAGGGGGCTACGAGCAGTACTTC	CASSRVRTGGYEQYF
TRBJ2-1	-	-	TRBV12-3/TRBV12-4	TGTGCCAGCAGTTACAGGGTTTACAATGAGCAGTTCTTC	CASSYRVYNEQFF
TRBJ1-4	TRBD1	-	TRBV11-2	TGTGCCAGCAGCCCCCACAGGGGGCCTAATGAAAAACTGTTTTTT	CASSPHRGPNEKLFF
TRBJ2-1	TRBD2	-	TRBV4-1	TGCGCCAGCAGCCTAAGGACTAGCGGGGGGGCAGCCAATGAGCAGTTCTTC	CASSLRTSGGAANEQFF
TRBJ1-4	-	-	TRBV9	TGTGCCAGCAGCGTAGGAATTGAGAGAACAGACGAAAAACTGTTTTTT	CASSVGIERTDEKLFF
TRBJ1-1	-	-	TRBV16	TGTGCCAGCAGCCAATGGGGGCGAGGGTCCCCGAACACTGAAGCTTTCTTT	CASSQWGRGSPNTEAFF
TRBJ2-7	TRBD2	-	TRBV6-6	TGTGCCAGCAGTTCGGTAGCGGGGGGCTACGAGCAGTACTTC	CASSSVAGGYEQYF
TRBJ2-5	-	-	TRBV9	TGTGCCAGCAGCGTTCACCTCAGGGAAGAGACCCAGTACTTC	CASSVHLREETQYF
TRBJ1-4	-	-	TRBV18	TGTGCCAGCTCACCAATTCAGGGGCCAGACGAAAAACTGTTTTTT	CASSPIQGPDEKLFF
TRBJ2-7	TRBD2	-	TRBV7-6	TGTGCCAGCAGCTTAGCGGCCCGGGACTACCTTTTTGAGCAGTACTTC	CASSLAARDYLFEQYF
TRBJ2-3	TRBD1	-	TRBV5-1	TGCGCCAGCAGCACCTCCGAGGGACAGGGTGACATTTCGGCAGATACGCAGTATTTT	CASSTSEGQGDISADTQYF
TRBJ2-7	TRBD1	once	TRBV11-2	TGTGCCAGCAGCCCCAAACCGAGGACAGGGAACGAGCAGTACTTC	CASSPKPRTGNEQYF